This TCR beta chain emerged from a study of T cells after yellow fever vaccination. This clonotype was counted many times. The antigen is undetermined. General observations from the study: Post-booster repertoires contained most primary-vaccination clones again (roughly 96% CD4, less than 90% CD8).

The germline V gene encodes CDR1 SEHNR and CDR2 FQNEAQ (reference sequence). The CDR3 is 15 residues long. Trimming took off 1 base at V and 2 bases at J, with 11 bases between the two ends. TCRdb re-analysed the 5' RACE reads in MiXCR, keeping a single row per CDR3 protein. The sample shows 110,000 to 150,000 distinct CDR3 sequences, 6.6% of them seen only once. This sequence was found in a man aged 25 to 45 who received the YFV17D yellow fever vaccine. Sequences were derived from CD4+ T cells sorted from PBMCs, sampled 10 days after the yellow fever booster vaccination. V is TRBV7-9 and J is TRBJ1-1, with D unresolved. CDR3 amino acids: CASSLGSESNTEAFF. CDR3 nucleotides: TGTGCCAGCAGCTTAGGTTCAGAATCAAACACTGAAGCTTTCTTT.